The 13 T cell receptor beta chains in this list originate from one sample, sequenced in a study of human T cells and chemical hapten exposure. TCRdb fed the RACE reads into MiXCR, producing one record per CDR3 protein. Of 85,000 or so distinct CDR3 sequences listed, roughly 11% are singletons. Time point described: patch test 2, 6 weeks after DPC sensitization. The treatment denotes: therapeutic diphenylcyclopropenone sensitization with weekly scalp DPC. The material was whole blood, obtained in connection with sensitization to the hapten diphenylcyclopropenone (DPC). These receptors were obtained from a young man with alopecia areata. Some clones in this sample may be carry-over from other donors' samples.

This clonotype was detected a few times. The chain is built from TRBV6-5 and TRBJ1-1; 8 bases align to TRBD1. The CDR3 totals 16 residues. Germline lookup yields CDR1 MNHEY and CDR2 SVGAGI. Trimming at V came to 0 bases and at J to 6 bases, leaving 9 bases not matched to a gene. CDR3 amino acids: CASSYSAGGAGSEAFF. In DNA, the CDR3 is TGTGCCAGCAGTTACTCCGCAGGGGGCGCGGGCTCTGAAGCTTTCTTT.

In its sample, this clonotype was seen many times. The gene calls are TRBV2 and TRBJ1-1; 10 bases line up with TRBD1. V shed 5 bases, J shed 5 bases, and the junction held 8 bases outside the gene matches. Per germline, CDR1 SNHLY and CDR2 FYNNEI. The CDR3 runs to 15 residues. In DNA form, the CDR3 reads TGTGCCAGCAGTTGGACAGGGGGAAGTGATACTGAAGCTTTCTTT. It encodes CASSWTGGSDTEAFF. Combining the CDR3 with reference TRBV2 and TRBJ1-1 gives the whole variable domain EPEVTQTPSHQVTQMGQEVILRCVPISNHLYFYWYRQILGQKVEFLVSFYNNEISEKSEIFDDQFSVERPDGSNFTLKIRSTKLEDSAMYFCASSWTGGSDTEAFFGQGTRLTVV.

Many counts were recorded for this clonotype. The rearrangement uses TRBV29-1 and TRBJ2-1, with D possibly TRBD2 on 6 matching bases. V shed 6 bases and J shed 3 bases, with 18 bases lying between them. Germline CDR1 is SQVTM and CDR2 is ANQGSEA. This CDR3 comprises 15 residues. CDR3 amino acids: CSVPHGPGLYNEQFF. Here the CDR3 DNA reads TGCAGCGTCCCTCACGGACCGGGACTCTACAATGAGCAGTTCTTC.

The table lists this clonotype with a few counts. The gene calls are TRBV10-1 and TRBJ2-4, with TRBD2 matching 8 bases. Germline V gene sequence: CDR1 WNHNN, CDR2 SYGVQD (reference sequence). This CDR3 is 15 amino acids long. The V segment lost 4 bases and the J segment 3 bases; nucleotides outside the gene matches: 5. CDR3 loop: CASSGGGPGKNIQYF. CDR3 sequence (DNA): TGCGCCAGCAGTGGCGGGGGGCCTGGCAAAAACATTCAGTACTTC.

The chain uses TRBV4-1 and TRBJ2-7; no clear D gene. The germline V gene has CDR1 MGHRA and CDR2 YSYEKL. Trimming removed 0 bases from V and 6 bases from J, with 18 bases in between. The CDR3 is 16 amino acids. CDR3 in amino acids: CASSQDSGSRLLEQYF. As DNA, the CDR3 is TGCGCCAGCAGCCAAGATTCAGGCAGCCGCCTCCTCGAGCAGTACTTC.

This clonotype was seen only a few times. V and J are TRBV6-5 and TRBJ2-3; a weak D match, TRBD1 (6 bases). Trimming took 2 bases from V and 2 from J, leaving 20 bases between them. The length of the CDR3 is 18 residues. Germline V lookup: CDR1 MNHEY, CDR2 SVGAGI. CDR3: CASSYGSRRGGYTDTQYF. The CDR3, as DNA: TGTGCCAGCAGTTACGGGTCGCGGAGAGGGGGTTACACAGATACGCAGTATTTT.

In this sample, this clonotype turned up many times. This chain connects TRBV6-5 to TRBJ1-6; D is unresolved. From germline, CDR1 is MNHEY and CDR2 SVGAGI. CDR3 length: 14 residues. The V end was cut by 5 bases, the J end by 10 bases, with 15 bases between. For the CDR3, the DNA is TGTGCCAGCAGTAAGGGTCTGGGCGGGTCACCCCTCCACTTT. As protein: CASSKGLGGSPLHF.

This clonotype was picked up many times. The chain has TRBV10-3 and TRBJ1-2; TRBD1 matches at 10 bases. Per germline, CDR1 ENHRY and CDR2 SYGVKD. The CDR3 contains 15 residues. The junction had 12 bases not matched to a gene; V was cut back by 6 bases and J by 8 bases. The CDR3 sequence is CAIRIDRGPVQGYTF. Here the CDR3 DNA reads TGTGCCATCAGAATCGACAGGGGGCCGGTGCAGGGCTACACCTTC.

This sequence joins TRBV12-3 or TRBV12-4 and TRBJ2-7; TRBD2 aligns across 8 bases. The length of the CDR3 is 13 residues. V was clipped by 4 bases and J by 2 bases; unmatched bases: 1. CDR3: CASSYGGAYEQYF. CDR3 DNA sequence: TGTGCCAGCAGTTACGGGGGGGCCTACGAGCAGTACTTC.

This clonotype was picked up many times. The chain carries TRBV6-5 and TRBJ2-1; D is ambiguous. The V end was cut by 2 bases, the J end by 12 bases, with 23 bases between. The V gene's germline CDR1 is MNHEY and CDR2 SVGAGI. This CDR3 comprises 16 residues. CDR3 region: CASSYPPYGPLRRQFF. The CDR3 DNA reads as TGTGCCAGCAGTTACCCGCCATACGGACCCCTGCGAAGGCAGTTCTTC.

This clonotype has ten or more counts. This chain connects TRBV7-2 to TRBJ2-4; 16 bases align to TRBD2. The length of the CDR3 is 21 residues. The V gene's germline CDR1 is SGHTA and CDR2 FQGNSA. Trimming took 5 bases from V and 0 from J; bases not matched to a gene: 13. The CDR3 region is CASSGRGPGLAGGLAKNIQYF. CDR3 nucleotides: TGTGCCAGCAGCGGAAGGGGCCCGGGACTAGCGGGGGGGCTAGCCAAAAACATTCAGTACTTC.

The CDR3 spells CASRTQRNTEAFF. Written as DNA, the CDR3 is TGTGCCAGCAGAACACAGAGGAACACTGAAGCTTTCTTT. The V call is TRBV7-2, the J call TRBJ1-1, with D hard to call. The CDR3 is made up of 13 amino acids. V gave up 6 bases and J gave up 1 base, with 9 bases separating them. The germline CDR1 and CDR2 sequences are SGHTA and FQGNSA.

V is TRBV6-1 and J is TRBJ2-3, with 8 bases that match TRBD1. The CDR3 is 15 residues long. Per the germline V gene, CDR1 is MNHNS and CDR2 is SASEGT. V lost 6 bases to trimming and J lost 4 bases; unmatched junction nucleotides: 9. The CDR3 loop reads CASRRWTGPADTQYF. CDR3 coding DNA: TGTGCCAGCAGGCGTTGGACAGGGCCGGCAGATACGCAGTATTTT.